Each of the 10 T cell receptor beta chains below was sequenced from the same sample in a study of blood T cell repertoires in COVID-19. Some clones are missing from TCRdb's copy, which holds only in-frame ones; the method was immunoSEQ multiplex PCR. The sample lists roughly 200,000 clones, 84% occurring once. Sequenced material: peripheral blood. These receptors all stem from a man aged 50 to 59 with active or convalescent COVID-19.

CDR3 in amino acids: CAWSVRGTRNSPLHF. The CDR3 bases are TGTGCCTGGAGTGTACGCGGCACCCGCAATTCACCCCTCCACTTT. This chain links TRBV30 with TRBJ1-6; no clear D gene. CDR1 and CDR2 from the germline V gene are GTSNPN and SVGIG (reference sequence). Trimming stripped 0 bases from V and 7 bases from J, with 13 bases between. This CDR3 comprises 15 residues.

J is TRBJ1-5 and V is TRBV30, with D possibly being TRBD1 (5 bases). Germline CDR1 GTSNPN, CDR2 SVGIG (reference sequence). V shed 2 bases and J shed 4 bases, with 9 bases lying between them. There are 13 residues in the CDR3. CDR3 sequence reads: CAWSLAGNQPQHF. The DNA of the CDR3 is TGTGCCTGGAGTCTTGCAGGGAATCAGCCCCAGCATTTT.

The chain is built from TRBV9 and TRBJ2-3; 9 nucleotides line up with TRBD2. V was pared by 10 bases and J by 4 bases, with 25 bases of the junction left unmatched. Germline assignment: CDR1 SGDLS and CDR2 YYNGEE. The CDR3 has 19 amino acids. As DNA, the CDR3 is TGTGCCCGCCGCGCGGGGGCCGCGGGGGGGCCGGAGAGGGCAGATACGCAGTATTTT. Amino acids: CARRAGAAGGPERADTQYF.

The J gene is TRBJ1-2, the V gene TRBV7-9; D unclear. V lost 0 bases and J lost 4, with 6 bases in between. Germline values: CDR1 SEHNR, CDR2 FQNEAQ (reference sequence). This CDR3 is built from 13 residues. The CDR3 DNA reads as TGTGCCAGCAGCTTAGCGCGCCTCTATGGCTACACCTTC. Its translation is CASSLARLYGYTF.

This rearrangement joins TRBV7-9 to TRBJ2-7; the match to TRBD2 covers 11 bases. From germline, CDR1 is SEHNR and CDR2 FQNEAQ (reference sequence). The ends lost 5 bases at V and 2 bases at J; junction bases unmatched: 5. The CDR3 is 15 amino acids. CDR3 loop: CASSAPSGGTYEQYF. The CDR3, as DNA: TGTGCCAGCAGCGCTCCTAGCGGGGGGACCTACGAGCAGTACTTC.

This clone appeared a single time. This chain joins TRBV2 and TRBJ1-2, with D possibly being TRBD1 (5 bases). Trimming pared 5 bases from V and 0 bases from J, leaving 13 bases between. Germline V CDR1 and CDR2: SNHLY, FYNNEI. The CDR3 spans 15 residues. The DNA of the CDR3 is TGTGCCAGCAGTCCGACAGTTAATGCTAACTATGGCTACACCTTC. Translating it yields CASSPTVNANYGYTF.

The V call is TRBV18, the J call TRBJ1-1; D gene ambiguous. The V gene's germline CDR1 is KGHSH and CDR2 LQKENI. The CDR3 spans 14 residues. V was shortened by 3 bases and J by 0 bases, with 8 bases between the two germline ends. The CDR3 DNA reads TGTGCCAGCTCACCGGGCAGCTTGAACACTGAAGCTTTCTTT. The encoded protein is CASSPGSLNTEAFF. Looking up the rest from reference TRBV18 and TRBJ1-1 gives the full variable domain: NAGVMQNPRHLVRRRGQEARLRCSPMKGHSHVYWYRQLPEEGLKFMVYLQKENIIDESGMPKERFSAEFPKEGPSILRIQQVVRGDSAAYFCASSPGSLNTEAFFGQGTRLTVV.

CDR3 residues: CASSLGAAQPQHF. CDR3 nucleotide sequence: TGTGCCAGCAGCTTAGGGGCAGCTCAGCCCCAGCATTTT. The V call is TRBV7-9, the J call TRBJ1-5, with D unresolved. In germline, CDR1 is SEHNR, CDR2 FQNEAQ (reference sequence). Between the trimmed V and J ends, which lost 1 base and 6 bases, there was a span of 7 bases. The CDR3 has 13 amino acids.

This chain uses TRBV11-3 with TRBJ2-7; 7 bases fit TRBD1. Looked up from germline, CDR1 is SGHNT and CDR2 is YENEEA. There are 14 residues in the CDR3. The V segment lost 1 base and the J segment 5 bases; nucleotides outside the gene matches: 5. CDR3 protein: CASSLGRGNDEQYF. CDR3 nucleotides: TGTGCCAGCAGCTTAGGCAGGGGGAACGACGAGCAGTACTTC.

The chain has TRBV3-1 (or the pseudogene TRBV3-2) and TRBJ1-2; no clear D gene. Per germline, CDR1 LGHDT and CDR2 YNNKEL (reference sequence). V was trimmed by 9 bases and J by 7 bases, leaving 12 bases between them. The CDR3 totals 11 residues. The CDR3 DNA is TGTGCCAGTTCTGAACCGGGTGGCTACACCTTC. Residues: CASSEPGGYTF.